This T cell receptor (beta chain) is drawn from a study of blood T cell repertoires in COVID-19. Profiling relied on immunoSEQ multiplex PCR, and the TCRdb table lists in-frame clones only, not all of them. The sample yields more than 250,000 clones, around 87% seen once. V lost 5 bases and J lost 7, with 17 bases in between. CDR3 length: 15 residues. In germline, CDR1 is SGHTA, CDR2 FQGTGA. Material for sequencing was peripheral blood. The genes are TRBV7-3 and TRBJ1-4; no definite D call. The receptor was isolated from a man between 45 and 60 years old with active or convalescent COVID-19. CDR3 sequence reads: CASSQEEGEIEKLFF. The DNA of the CDR3 is TGTGCCAGCAGCCAGGAGGAGGGAGAGATTGAAAAACTGTTTTTT.